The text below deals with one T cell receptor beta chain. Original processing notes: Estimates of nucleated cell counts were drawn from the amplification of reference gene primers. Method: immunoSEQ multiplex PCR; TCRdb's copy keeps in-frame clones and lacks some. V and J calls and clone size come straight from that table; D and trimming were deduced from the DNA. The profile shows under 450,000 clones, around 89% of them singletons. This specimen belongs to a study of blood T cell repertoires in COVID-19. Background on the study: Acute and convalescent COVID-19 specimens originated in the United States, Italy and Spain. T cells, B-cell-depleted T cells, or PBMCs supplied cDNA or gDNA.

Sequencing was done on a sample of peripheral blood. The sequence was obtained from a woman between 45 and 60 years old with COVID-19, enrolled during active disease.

CDR3 nucleotide sequence: TGTGCCAGCAGTTACGGCGGAAACACCATATATTTT. Translating gives CASSYGGNTIYF. This chain links TRBV6-5 with TRBJ1-3; the D is unclear. Trimming shortened V by 2 bases and J by 4 bases, and 3 bases separated the two germline ends. The germline gives CDR1 MNHEY, CDR2 SVGAGI. The CDR3 length is 12 residues.